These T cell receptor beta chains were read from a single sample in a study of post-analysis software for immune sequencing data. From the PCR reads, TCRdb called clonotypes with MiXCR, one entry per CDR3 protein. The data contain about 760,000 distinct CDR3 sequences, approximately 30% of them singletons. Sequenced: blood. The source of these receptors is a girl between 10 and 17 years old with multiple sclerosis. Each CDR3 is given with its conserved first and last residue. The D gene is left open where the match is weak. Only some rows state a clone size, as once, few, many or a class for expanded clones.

CDR3: CASRTSYEQYF; DNA: TGTGCCAGCAGAACGTCCTACGAGCAGTACTTC; length: 11; size: -; D: -; J: TRBJ2-7; V: TRBV28
CDR3: CASSYMSTEAFF; DNA: TGTGCCAGCAGTTACATGAGCACTGAAGCTTTCTTT; length: 12; size: -; D: -; J: TRBJ1-1; V: TRBV6-6
CDR3: CASSLLVGDEQYF; DNA: TGTGCCAGCAGCTTATTAGTAGGGGATGAGCAGTACTTC; length: 13; size: -; D: -; J: TRBJ2-5; V: TRBV7-2
CDR3: CASGNQPQHF; DNA: TGTGCCAGCGGGAATCAGCCCCAGCATTTT; length: 10; size: -; D: -; J: TRBJ1-5; V: TRBV27
CDR3: CASRQRTVHSPLHF; DNA: TGTGCCAGCAGACAACGGACAGTACACTCACCCCTCCACTTT; length: 14; size: few; D: -; J: TRBJ1-6; V: TRBV27
CDR3: CASSQVAGGPGETQYF; DNA: TGCGCCAGCAGCCAAGTAGCGGGAGGGCCCGGAGAGACCCAGTACTTC; length: 16; size: few; D: TRBD2; J: TRBJ2-5; V: TRBV4-3
CDR3: CASSLGHSSTDTQYF; DNA: TGCGCCAGCAGCTTGGGACACTCTAGCACAGATACGCAGTATTTT; length: 15; size: -; D: -; J: TRBJ2-3; V: TRBV5-1
CDR3: CASSRSQTSSSYNEQYF; DNA: TGTGCCAGCAGCCGATCACAGACGTCCAGCTCCTACAATGAGCAGTACTTC; length: 17; size: -; D: -; J: TRBJ2-5; V: TRBV7-8
CDR3: CASSQGARNRYQPQHF; DNA: TGTGCCAGCAGCCAAGGAGCCAGGAACCGCTATCAGCCCCAGCATTTT; length: 16; size: -; D: -; J: TRBJ1-5; V: TRBV3-1
CDR3: CSAIGQGQETRYF; DNA: TGCAGTGCTATCGGACAGGGCCAAGAAACCCGGTACTTC; length: 13; size: once; D: TRBD1; J: TRBJ2-5; V: TRBV20-1
CDR3: CASSLALGTGQETQYF; DNA: TGTGCCAGCAGCTTGGCATTAGGGACAGGGCAAGAGACCCAGTACTTC; length: 16; size: -; D: TRBD1; J: TRBJ2-5; V: TRBV5-6
CDR3: CASSSHGQGGYEQYF; DNA: TGCGCCAGCAGCTCCCACGGACAGGGAGGATACGAGCAGTACTTC; length: 15; size: -; D: TRBD1; J: TRBJ2-7; V: TRBV5-1
CDR3: CASSQDTHSGVYNERFF; DNA: TGTGCCAGCAGCCAAGATACCCACAGCGGGGTCTACAATGAGCGGTTCTTC; length: 17; size: -; D: TRBD2; J: TRBJ2-1; V: TRBV3-1
CDR3: CSARKGLAVGGEQYF; DNA: TGCAGTGCTAGGAAGGGACTAGCGGTCGGGGGAGAGCAGTACTTC; length: 15; size: few; D: TRBD2; J: TRBJ2-7; V: TRBV20-1
CDR3: CSARVDSGWYEQYF; DNA: TGCAGTGCTAGAGTTGATAGCGGGTGGTACGAGCAGTACTTC; length: 14; size: few; D: TRBD2; J: TRBJ2-7; V: TRBV20-1